A single sample is the source of the 31 T cell receptor beta chains below, sequenced in a study of regulatory T cells in long-lasting Graves disease. Time point specified: newly diagnosed GD, antithyroid drugs for less than 3 months. PBMC RNA served as the TCR library source. With iRepertoire HTBI primers and Arm-PCR of CDR3 regions, TCR beta libraries were built. One entry per CDR3 protein results from TCRdb running MiXCR on the multiplex PCR reads. The sample lists more than 450,000 distinct CDR3 sequences, 9.5% to 15% seen once, with 7.5% to 9% in the top ten. This same sample was also part of a study on T cells in Graves' hyperthyroidism and ophthalmopathy.

Material: peripheral blood mononuclear cells (PBMCs), obtained at new diagnosis, from a patient treated with antithyroid drugs. These receptors originate from a woman in her twenties or thirties with Graves disease.

This clonotype has at least ten counts. One junction end disagrees with the germline gene, perhaps due to a read error. The V gene is TRBV5-1, the J gene TRBJ2-1, with D possibly TRBD2 on 5 matching bases. Germline CDR1 reads SGHRS; CDR2 reads YFSETQ. CDR3 size: 15 residues. Here the CDR3 DNA reads TGTGCCAGCAGCCCACTAGGGAGCTCCTACAATGAGCAGTTCTTC. Residues: CASSPLGSSYNEQFF.

There are many counts of this clonotype. The junction and the germline gene differ at one end; a read error may be behind it. V usage is TRBV29-1 and J usage is TRBJ1-1; unclear D gene. Germline V lookup: CDR1 SQVTM, CDR2 ANQGSEA. The CDR3 totals 14 residues. CDR3 region: CSVMGSRMNTEAFF. The CDR3, as DNA: TGCAGCGTTATGGGCAGTAGGATGAACACTGAAGCCTTCTTT. The full variable domain, with the rest looked up from reference TRBV29-1 and TRBJ1-1, is SAVISQKPSRDICQRGTSLTIQCQVDSQVTMMFWYRQQPGQSLTLIATANQGSEATYESGFVIDKFPISRPNLTFSTLTVSNMSPEDSSIYLCSVMGSRMNTEAFFGQGTRLTVV.

Many counts were recorded for this clonotype. The rearrangement uses TRBV5-8 and TRBJ2-5, with a weak D call TRBD1 (6 bases). V was trimmed by 0 bases and J by 1 base, leaving 10 bases between them. The length of the CDR3 is 15 residues. Germline CDR1 SGHTS, CDR2 YDEGEE. The CDR3 bases are TGTGCCAGCAGCTTGGGGAGGACAGTCCAAGAGACCCAGTACTTC. Its translation: CASSLGRTVQETQYF.

This clonotype was seen at least ten times. This chain connects TRBV3-1 to TRBJ2-2, with 9 bases identical to TRBD2. With V trimmed by 5 bases and J by 7 bases, 8 bases remained unmatched. Germline-derived CDR1 and CDR2 are LGHDT and YNNKEL (reference sequence). This CDR3 contains 15 residues. The CDR3 loop is CASSTASGKIGELFF. CDR3 nucleotide sequence: TGTGCCAGCAGCACCGCTAGCGGGAAGATCGGGGAGCTGTTTTTT.

This clonotype came up many times. The chain joins TRBV20-1 to TRBJ1-1; the match to TRBD1 covers 8 bases. This CDR3 contains 14 residues. V was pared by 1 base and J by 3 bases, with 4 bases of the junction left unmatched. Germline values: CDR1 DFQATT, CDR2 SNEGSKA (reference sequence). The DNA for the CDR3 is TGCAGTGCTAGAGGTGACAGGGGACACACTGAAGCTTTCTTT. It yields the protein CSARGDRGHTEAFF.

This clonotype was seen ten or more times. The chain uses TRBV12-3 or TRBV12-4 and TRBJ1-5; perhaps TRBD1 as D (5 bases). CDR3 length equals 15 residues. Trimming took 1 base from V and 6 from J, leaving 13 bases between them. CDR3 coding DNA: TGTGCCAGCAGTTTAGGGCAGGGCGATGGTCAGCCCCAGCATTTT. Its protein is CASSLGQGDGQPQHF.

This clonotype was observed many times. V gene TRBV6-1 combines with J gene TRBJ2-7, with D perhaps TRBD1 (7 bases). The germline CDR1 and CDR2 sequences are MNHNS and SASEGT. CDR3 size: 17 residues. Trimming removed 8 bases from V and 0 bases from J, with 23 bases in between. CDR3 bases: TGTGCCAGCGGAGATTTGATGGGACAGCGGGTCTCCTACGAGCAGTACTTC. Encoded protein: CASGDLMGQRVSYEQYF.

This clonotype showed up just a few times. The chain combines TRBV6-2 or TRBV6-3 with TRBJ2-7; maybe TRBD1 (5 bases). There are 14 residues in the CDR3. The germline V gene has CDR1 MNHEY and CDR2 SVGEGT. V gave up 10 bases and J gave up 0 bases, with 16 bases separating them. The CDR3 here is CATKSGYPSYEQYF. CDR3 nucleotides: TGTGCCACAAAATCAGGGTACCCCTCCTACGAGCAGTACTTC.

This clonotype was observed many times. The chain has TRBV2 and TRBJ2-3, with TRBD2 as a possible D gene (5 bases). V lost 8 bases to trimming and J lost 6 bases, with 12 bases between them. The V gene's germline CDR1 is SNHLY and CDR2 FYNNEI. This CDR3 region has 12 residues. CDR3 sequence: CASSEGSDTQYF. Written as DNA, the CDR3 is TGTGCCAGCTCTGAGGGATCGGATACGCAGTATTTT.

The chain combines TRBV10-3 with TRBJ2-5, with D perhaps TRBD1 (6 bases). Trimming removed 8 bases at V and 2 bases at J, with 12 bases between. Germline V lookup: CDR1 ENHRY, CDR2 SYGVKD. The CDR3 contains 13 residues. CDR3 in amino acids: CAISSRGQETQYF. The DNA of the CDR3 is TGTGCCATCTCATCCAGGGGACAAGAGACCCAGTACTTC.

This clonotype was detected ten times or more. This rearrangement joins TRBV30 to TRBJ2-7, with TRBD1 matching 8 bases. CDR1 and CDR2 (germline): GTSNPN, SVGIG (reference sequence). The trim removed 5 bases at V and 6 bases at J, leaving 6 bases unmatched. This CDR3 spans 12 amino acids. The CDR3 DNA reads as TGTGCCTGGGACAGGGGATTTAGCGAGCAGTACTTC. Its translation: CAWDRGFSEQYF. Drawing the rest from reference TRBV30 and TRBJ2-7, the complete variable domain is SQTIHQWPATLVQPVGSPLSLECTVEGTSNPNLYWYRQAAGRGLQLLFYSVGIGQISSEVPQNLSASRPQDRQFILSSKKLLLSDSGFYLCAWDRGFSEQYFGPGTRLTVT.

CDR3 loop: CASSSRQHQETQYF. The CDR3 coding sequence is TGTGCCAGCAGCTCAAGACAGCACCAAGAGACCCAGTACTTC. The chain joins TRBV5-4 to TRBJ2-5, with TRBD1 as a possible D gene (5 bases). Germline V lookup: CDR1 SGHNT, CDR2 YYREEE (reference sequence). V gave up 3 bases and J gave up 0 bases, with 9 bases separating them. The CDR3 extends over 14 amino acids.

This clonotype was seen once. A much larger clone differs by one base, so this may be a read error. The chain recombines TRBV5-6 with TRBJ2-7; possible D gene TRBD1, 6 bases. The CDR3 is 15 amino acids. Trimming shortened V by 4 bases and J by 2 bases, and 16 bases separated the two germline ends. Germline V gene data show CDR1 as SGHDT and CDR2 as YYEEEE. CDR3 coding DNA: TGTGCCAGCAGCCCGTCGGGACATAAGCCCTACGAGCAGTACTTC. Protein sequence: CASSPSGHKPYEQYF.

This clonotype was seen repeatedly, ten times or more. The chain is built from TRBV6-1 and TRBJ1-2; D may be TRBD1 (5 bases). V lost 6 bases and J 0 bases, leaving 14 bases between the germline ends. From germline, CDR1 is MNHNS and CDR2 SASEGT. The CDR3 covers 15 residues. CDR3 coding DNA: TGTGCCAGCAGAACCGGGACGAGTACTAACTATGGCTACACCTTC. It encodes CASRTGTSTNYGYTF.

As to this clonotype: This may stem from a read error, because a much larger clone lies one nucleotide away. CDR3 in amino acids: CASRDPRMRGGKETQFF. DNA for the CDR3: TGTGCCAGCAGGGACCCCCGCATGAGGGGCGGCAAAGAGACCCAGTTCTTC. The rearrangement links TRBV7-2 to TRBJ2-5, with D possibly being TRBD1 or TRBD2 (5 bases each). The J call is in doubt because the DNA end fits TRBJ2-1 better. Germline assignment: CDR1 SGHTA and CDR2 FQGNSA. This CDR3 has 17 amino acids.

The rearrangement links TRBV30 to TRBJ2-2, with a tentative D call TRBD1 (5 bases). This CDR3 region has 15 residues. In germline, CDR1 is GTSNPN, CDR2 SVGIG (reference sequence). The V and J ends lost 1 base and 3 bases respectively, with 12 bases between them. The CDR3 loop is CAWSGGGADTGELFF. In DNA, the CDR3 is TGTGCCTGGAGTGGGGGCGGCGCGGACACCGGGGAGCTGTTTTTT.

This chain uses TRBV3-1 with TRBJ1-1, with D perhaps TRBD1 (6 bases). The CDR3 covers 16 residues. V lost 0 bases to trimming and J lost 1 base, with 12 bases between them. Germline V CDR1 and CDR2: LGHDT, YNNKEL (reference sequence). In DNA, the CDR3 is TGTGCCAGCAGCCAAGAAGGGGGGGGTGAGAACACTGAAGCTTTCTTT. As protein: CASSQEGGGENTEAFF. The whole variable domain, filled in from reference TRBV3-1 and TRBJ1-1, reads DTAVSQTPKYLVTQMGNDKSIKCEQNLGHDTMYWYKQDSKKFLKIMFSYNNKELIINETVPNRFSPKSPDKAHLNLHINSLELGDSAVYFCASSQEGGGENTEAFFGQGTRLTVV.

This clonotype was seen ten or more times. V usage is TRBV29-1 and J usage is TRBJ2-5, with D possibly being TRBD1 or TRBD2 (5 bases each). Germline V gene data show CDR1 as SQVTM and CDR2 as ANQGSEA. The CDR3 spans 13 residues. V lost 2 bases and J 5 bases, leaving 12 bases between the germline ends. The CDR3 sequence is CSVEYGTGETQYF. As DNA, the CDR3 is TGCAGCGTTGAATACGGGACCGGGGAGACCCAGTACTTC.

This clonotype was recorded many times. DNA of the CDR3: TGTGCCAGCACCCCCCGTCCACGGGAGATGTATGATGAGCAGTTCTTC. Residues: CASTPRPREMYDEQFF. V gene TRBV6-1 combines with J gene TRBJ2-1; maybe TRBD2 (6 bases). Germline V lookup: CDR1 MNHNS, CDR2 SASEGT. V lost 7 bases, J lost 8 bases, and 24 bases lay in between. The CDR3 is 16 amino acids.

This clonotype was counted many times. This chain links TRBV28 with TRBJ2-7, with D possibly TRBD2 on 6 matching bases. V was shortened by 3 bases and J by 2 bases, with 14 bases between the two germline ends. Germline CDR1 MDHEN, CDR2 SYDVKM. The CDR3 is 15 amino acids. In DNA, the CDR3 is TGTGCCAGCAGTTTTATCGGCGGGACGCCCTACGAGCAGTACTTC. Its translation is CASSFIGGTPYEQYF.

This clonotype was seen at least ten times. V usage is TRBV19 and J usage is TRBJ2-7; 7 bases map to TRBD1. With 4 bases clipped from V and 0 bases from J, the junction kept 9 bases outside the gene matches. The CDR3 sequence is 16 residues long. From germline, CDR1 is LNHDA and CDR2 SQIVND (reference sequence). The CDR3 loop reads CASSRGRDRPSYEQYF. For the CDR3, the DNA is TGTGCCAGTAGTAGAGGCCGGGACAGACCCTCCTACGAGCAGTACTTC.

Only one count was recorded for this clonotype. The chain's CDR3 is CASSPVGLAGETNEQFF. As DNA, the CDR3 is TGTGCCAGCTCACCCGTGGGACTAGCGGGAGAGACCAATGAGCAGTTCTTC. V gene TRBV18 combines with J gene TRBJ2-1, with 14 bases fitting TRBD2. The CDR3 totals 17 residues. Unmatched junction bases numbered 7, after V lost 3 bases and J lost 6 bases. Germline CDR1 and CDR2: KGHSH and LQKENI.

V gene TRBV28 combines with J gene TRBJ1-2; 7 bases fit TRBD1. The length of the CDR3 is 16 residues. In germline, CDR1 is MDHEN, CDR2 SYDVKM. The trim removed 6 bases at V and 5 bases at J, leaving 15 bases unmatched. The CDR3 sequence is CASSRGGRAAGYGYTF. The CDR3 nucleotides are TGTGCCAGCAGCCGAGGGGGCCGGGCGGCAGGGTATGGCTACACCTTC.

In this sample, this clonotype turned up many times. This chain connects TRBV27 to TRBJ2-3, with 9 positions matching TRBD2. The CDR3 spans 17 residues. CDR1 is MNHEY, CDR2 SMNVEV, per germline (reference sequence). Trimming removed 5 bases from V and 6 bases from J; junction bases left unmatched: 15. The chain's CDR3 is CASSPRWGGRAADTQYF. As DNA, the CDR3 is TGTGCCAGCAGTCCCCGGTGGGGCGGGAGGGCCGCGGATACGCAGTATTTT.

This clonotype was detected many times. This chain uses TRBV2 with TRBJ2-7; D is ambiguous. CDR1 SNHLY and CDR2 FYNNEI come from the germline V gene. V was clipped by 6 bases and J by 7 bases, with 28 bases between them. This CDR3 is 17 amino acids long. In DNA, the CDR3 is TGTGCCAGCAGGGAGAGGTTGTCTACCTCCCCTTTTGTGGAGCAGTACTTC. Translation gives CASRERLSTSPFVEQYF.

This clonotype occurred many times. The gene calls are TRBV18 and TRBJ2-1, with D hard to call. This CDR3 comprises 11 residues. Germline V gives CDR1 KGHSH, CDR2 LQKENI. Trimming took 5 bases from V and 6 from J, leaving 5 bases between them. The CDR3 spells CASSSINEQFF. For the CDR3, the DNA is TGTGCCAGCTCATCCATCAATGAGCAGTTCTTC.

The chain joins TRBV3-1 to TRBJ2-1; the match to TRBD2 covers 7 bases. The trim removed 4 bases at V and 2 bases at J, leaving 5 bases unmatched. The CDR3 spans 15 residues. Germline V gives CDR1 LGHDT, CDR2 YNNKEL (reference sequence). This chain's CDR3 is CASSPEAGTYNEQFF. CDR3 in DNA: TGTGCCAGCAGCCCTGAAGCGGGGACCTACAATGAGCAGTTCTTC.

Comments on this clonotype: A much larger clone lies one base from this, so it may be a read error. The chain is built from TRBV7-9 and TRBJ2-3; D might be TRBD1 or TRBD2, each matching 7 bases. The V gene lost 8 bases and the J gene lost 0 bases, with 21 bases spanning the gap. The CDR3 totals 17 residues. Per the germline V gene, CDR1 is SEHNR and CDR2 is FQNEAQ (reference sequence). This CDR3 is CASSPGGGTLSTDTQYF. CDR3 DNA: TGTGCCAGCTCCCCAGGGGGGGGGACCCTCAGCACAGATACGCAGTATTTT. The full variable domain, with the rest looked up from reference TRBV7-9 and TRBJ2-3, is DTGVSQNPRHKITKRGQNVTFRCDPISEHNRLYWYRQTLGQGPEFLTYFQNEAQLEKSRLLSDRFSAERPKGSFSTLEIQRTEQGDSAMYLCASSPGGGTLSTDTQYFGPGTRLTVL.

Ten or more counts support this clonotype. This sequence joins TRBV20-1 and TRBJ1-4; 10 bases match TRBD1. The V gene end was trimmed by 5 bases and the J gene end by 5 bases; junction bases not matched to a gene: 5. The germline V gene has CDR1 DFQATT and CDR2 SNEGSKA (reference sequence). The CDR3 totals 14 residues. The CDR3 DNA reads as TGCAGTGCTTCTCCGGGACAGGGGAATGAAAAACTGTTTTTT. It translates to CSASPGQGNEKLFF.

This clonotype has a count of ten or more. This chain joins TRBV2 and TRBJ1-2; D possibly corresponds to TRBD1 (6 bases). Trimming took 7 bases from V and 6 from J, leaving 15 bases between them. CDR1 is SNHLY, CDR2 FYNNEI, per germline. This CDR3 region has 13 residues. CDR3 amino acids: CASKNNRDNGYTF. CDR3 DNA sequence: TGTGCCAGCAAGAACAACAGGGATAATGGCTACACCTTC.

This clonotype was seen only a few times. The J gene is TRBJ2-7, the V gene TRBV4-1; 11 bases match TRBD2. Trimming cost V 1 base and J 3 bases; bases outside gene matches: 5. This CDR3 is 16 amino acids long. Germline V gene lookup returns CDR1 MGHRA and CDR2 YSYEKL. In nucleotides, the CDR3 is TGCGCCAGCAGCCAAGCGGGACTAGCGGCCCGCTACGAGCAGTACTTC. Its protein is CASSQAGLAARYEQYF.